This T cell receptor (beta chain) originates from a study of neurological immune-mediated disorders. In its sample, this clonotype was seen many times. One entry per CDR3 protein, called by TCRdb with MiXCR from the 5' RACE reads. The sample comprises over 45,000 distinct CDR3 sequences, approximately 3% of which are singletons, and approximately 16% rests with the top ten. The CDR3 length is 14 residues. Per germline, CDR1 SGHTA and CDR2 FQGNSA. V was cut by 0 bases and J by 6 bases, with 11 bases left in between. The chain carries TRBV7-2 and TRBJ2-5; D tentatively fits TRBD1 or TRBD2 (6 bases each). The sequence came from a woman between 45 and 65 years old with multiple sclerosis. The specimen sequenced was PBMCs. CDR3 sequence (DNA): TGTGCCAGCAGCTTAGCCAGGGGCGGGAAGACCCAGTACTTC. Translation gives CASSLARGGKTQYF.